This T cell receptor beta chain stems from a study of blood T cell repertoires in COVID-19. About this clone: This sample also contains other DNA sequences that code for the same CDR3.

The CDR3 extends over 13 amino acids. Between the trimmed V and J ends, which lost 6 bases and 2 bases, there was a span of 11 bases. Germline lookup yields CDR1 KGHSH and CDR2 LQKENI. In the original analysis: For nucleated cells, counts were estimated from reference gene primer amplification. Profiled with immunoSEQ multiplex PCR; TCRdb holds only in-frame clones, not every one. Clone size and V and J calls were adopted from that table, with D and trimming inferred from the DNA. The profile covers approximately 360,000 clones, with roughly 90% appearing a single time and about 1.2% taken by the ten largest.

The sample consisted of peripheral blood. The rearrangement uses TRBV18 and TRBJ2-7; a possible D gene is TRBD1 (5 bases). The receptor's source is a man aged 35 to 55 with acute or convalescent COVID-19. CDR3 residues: CASSRGQTYEQYF. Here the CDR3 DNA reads TGTGCCAGCTCCCGCGGACAAACCTACGAGCAGTACTTC.